The clone carrying this TCR beta chain was counted between two and nine times. The data derive from a study of blood T cell repertoires in COVID-19. Study at large: PBMCs, B-cell-depleted T cells, or T cells were the source of the cDNA or gDNA that made up the material.

Profiling relied on immunoSEQ multiplex PCR, and the TCRdb table lists in-frame clones only, not all of them. Altogether some 200,000 clones are present, about 88% being singletons, with the ten largest covering about 0.77%. This CDR3 has 13 amino acids. Germline V lookup: CDR1 GTSNPN, CDR2 SVGIG (reference sequence). V dropped 0 bases and J dropped 1 base, with 7 bases sitting between them. This sequence joins TRBV30 and TRBJ2-7; TRBD1 is a possible D gene (5 bases). This sequence originates from a woman aged 18-35 years who had recovered from COVID-19. The sample consisted of PBMCs or T cells enriched from blood (not recorded which). CDR3 DNA: TGTGCCTGGAGTGTTACAGGTTCCTACGAGCAGTACTTC. It codes for CAWSVTGSYEQYF.